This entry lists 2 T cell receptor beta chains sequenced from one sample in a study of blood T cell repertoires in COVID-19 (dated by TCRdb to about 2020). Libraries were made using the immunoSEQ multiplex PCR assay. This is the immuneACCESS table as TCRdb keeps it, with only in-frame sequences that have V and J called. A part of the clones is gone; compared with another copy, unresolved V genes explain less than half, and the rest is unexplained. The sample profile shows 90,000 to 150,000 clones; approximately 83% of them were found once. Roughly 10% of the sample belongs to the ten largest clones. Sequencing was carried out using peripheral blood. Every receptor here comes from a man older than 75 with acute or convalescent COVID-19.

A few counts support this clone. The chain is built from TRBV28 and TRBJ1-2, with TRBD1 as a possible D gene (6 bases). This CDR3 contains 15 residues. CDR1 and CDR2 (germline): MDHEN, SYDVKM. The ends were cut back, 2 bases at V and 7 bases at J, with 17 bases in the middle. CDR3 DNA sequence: TGTGCCAGCAGTTTAAGTCGCAGGGGTTTCGGTGGCTACACCTTC. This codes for CASSLSRRGFGGYTF.

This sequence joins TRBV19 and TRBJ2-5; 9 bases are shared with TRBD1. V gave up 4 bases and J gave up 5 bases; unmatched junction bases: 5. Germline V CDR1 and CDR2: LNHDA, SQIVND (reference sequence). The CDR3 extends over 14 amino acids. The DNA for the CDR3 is TGTGCCAGTAGTAGCGGGGGACAGGGTGAGACCCAGTACTTC. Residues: CASSSGGQGETQYF.